The subject of this entry is one T cell receptor (beta chain). This clonotype was seen ten or more times. It has no known antigen specificity. One base away there is no much larger clone; base qualities are not given. The source of the sample is a study of identical twins (dated by TCRdb to about 2016). About the full investigation: To test whether fetal clonotypes persist, the study used deep sequencing on TCR alpha and beta repertoires from monozygotic twins, unrelated adults of various ages, and cord blood. To rule out contamination, the twin experiments were replicated at different times with different library preparation protocols.

Taken from cysteine to phenylalanine, the CDR3 has 16 residues. The DNA shown is the 48-base CDR3, in frame from base 1. V loses 2 bases at its end and J loses 0 bases; junction bases beyond the gene matches: 5. Per the germline V gene (reference sequence), SGHKS is the CDR1 and YYEKEE is the CDR2. Every donor was a healthy Caucasian. The researchers also sequenced three unrelated adults who were not twins: a male aged 18 to 29, a male aged 50 to 59, and a female aged 50 to 59. Miltenyi CD45RO+ enrichment and human naive T-cell isolation kits were used to isolate memory (CD45RO+) and naive T cells from PBMC. General findings and caveats noted by the study authors: Fewer insertions were carried by abundant cord blood beta clonotypes, a similar but weaker trend appeared in young adult naive repertoires, and no such trend appeared in memory repertoires. Compared with coincidental sharing between unrelated individuals, an excess of low generation-probability sequences was observed among out-of-frame TCR alpha sequences shared between twins. Excess twin sharing in beta out-of-frame sequences was weaker because fewer shared sequences lowered the signal-to-noise ratio. In monozygotic twins, recombination models systematically underestimated out-of-frame TCR alpha sharing, but the models matched the sharing seen between unrelated individuals. Conclusions relied on cross-sectional statistical analysis, since the same donors could not be followed over many years. Invariant T cells such as MAIT and iNKT could partly confound zero-insertion analyses, although diverse VJ usage argued against such confounding for most clonotypes.

The library relied on 5' RACE. Instrument on record: Illumina HiSeq 2000. Template switching added a universal primer binding site, and the final cDNA carried a unique molecular identifier that allowed TCR cDNA molecules to be counted accurately. First-strand cDNA for TCR alpha and beta chains was synthesized from specific primers in the conserved constant-segment region. Each cDNA library was double barcoded, with a SMART-Mk sample barcode plus Illumina barcodes, to control for contamination. TruSeq adapter sequences along with Illumina sample barcodes were introduced in two successive PCR steps. The TCR alpha and beta cDNA libraries were sequenced on the Illumina HiSeq platform using custom primers. The source study handled its data this way. MiGEC was used to process raw reads and extract unique molecular identifiers, and MiXCR was used to find CDR3 positions. For each individual, recombination models were inferred using an EM algorithm with the repgenHMM and IGoR tools. Shared clonotypes were analyzed with the tcR package in R, and sharing was normalized by the product of cloneset sizes. To study raw recombination without the effects of thymic and clonal selection, out-of-frame nonproductive sequences were analyzed. TCRdb applied fastp at Q25 and MiXCR to the public reads, then kept only in-frame beta chains. Each record represents a unique CDR3 protein, reported with the most common genes and DNA among its rows. For this entry, the V and J calls and clone size follow TCRdb and not the study's own pipeline. The sample contains around 370,000 distinct CDR3 sequences, about 9% of them found a single time. Of the sample, approximately 9.3% falls within the top ten clones.

The TCR was taken from a woman between 45 and 65 years old in good health. The rearranged segments are TRBV5-5 and TRBJ2-1, and 7 bases in between align with TRBD1. The sample was naive T cells sorted from blood. The cell subset or site label, as the study defines it: cells isolated with a human naive T-cell isolation kit. The CDR3 reads CASSFTGQISYNEQFF. The nucleotide sequence is given as TGTGCCAGCAGCTTTACGGGACAGATCTCCTACAATGAGCAGTTCTTC.